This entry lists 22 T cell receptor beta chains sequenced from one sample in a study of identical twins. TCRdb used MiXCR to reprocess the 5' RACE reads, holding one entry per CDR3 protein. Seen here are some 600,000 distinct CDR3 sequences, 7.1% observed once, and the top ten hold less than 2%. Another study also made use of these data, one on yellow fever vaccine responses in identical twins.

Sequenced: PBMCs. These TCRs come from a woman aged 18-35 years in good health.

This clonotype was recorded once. The CDR3 here is CASSPGDRPYEQYV. In DNA, the CDR3 is TGTGCCAGCAGCCCGGGGGACAGACCCTACGAGCAGTACGTC. This chain links TRBV5-3 with TRBJ2-7; weak D call: TRBD1 (7 bases). TRBV5-3 is identified as an open reading frame with a role that is uncertain. Trimming took off 8 bases at V and 2 bases at J, with 17 bases between the two ends. This CDR3 comprises 14 residues.

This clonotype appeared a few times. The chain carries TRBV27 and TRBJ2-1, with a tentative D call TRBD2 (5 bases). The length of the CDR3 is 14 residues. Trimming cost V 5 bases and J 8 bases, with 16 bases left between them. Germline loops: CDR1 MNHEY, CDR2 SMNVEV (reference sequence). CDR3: CASSPSLVRDEQFF. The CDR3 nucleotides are TGTGCCAGCAGTCCCTCACTAGTTCGCGATGAGCAGTTCTTC.

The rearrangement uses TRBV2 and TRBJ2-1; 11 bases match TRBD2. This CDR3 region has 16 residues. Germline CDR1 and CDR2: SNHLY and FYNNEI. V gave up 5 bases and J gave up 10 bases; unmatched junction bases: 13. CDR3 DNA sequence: TGTGCCAGCAGTCCCTTTAGCGGGGGGGCGTCCCGCGAGCAGTTCTTC. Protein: CASSPFSGGASREQFF.

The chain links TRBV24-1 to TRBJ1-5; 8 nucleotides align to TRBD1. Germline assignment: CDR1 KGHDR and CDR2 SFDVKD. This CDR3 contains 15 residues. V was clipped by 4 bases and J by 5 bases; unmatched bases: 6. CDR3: CATSESTGVDQPQHF. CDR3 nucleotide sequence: TGTGCCACCAGTGAATCGACAGGGGTTGATCAGCCCCAGCATTTT.

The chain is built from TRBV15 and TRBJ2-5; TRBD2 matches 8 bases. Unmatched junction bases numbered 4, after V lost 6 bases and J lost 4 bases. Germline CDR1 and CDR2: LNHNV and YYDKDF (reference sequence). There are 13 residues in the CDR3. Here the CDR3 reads CATRIAGLETQYF. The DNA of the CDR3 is TGTGCCACCAGAATAGCGGGACTAGAGACCCAGTACTTC. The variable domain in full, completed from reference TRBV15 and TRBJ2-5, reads DAMVIQNPRYQVTQFGKPVTLSCSQTLNHNVMYWYQQKSSQAPKLLFHYYDKDFNNEADTPDNFQSRRPNTSFCFLDIRSPGLGDTAMYLCATRIAGLETQYFGPGTRLLVL.

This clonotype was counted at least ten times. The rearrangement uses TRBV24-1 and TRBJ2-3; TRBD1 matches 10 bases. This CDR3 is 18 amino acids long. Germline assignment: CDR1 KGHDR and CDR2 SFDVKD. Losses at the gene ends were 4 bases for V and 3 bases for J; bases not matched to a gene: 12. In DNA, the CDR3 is TGTGCCACCAGTGAAAAGTACGCGGACAGGGGGGAGACAGATACGCAGTATTTT. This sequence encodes CATSEKYADRGETDTQYF.

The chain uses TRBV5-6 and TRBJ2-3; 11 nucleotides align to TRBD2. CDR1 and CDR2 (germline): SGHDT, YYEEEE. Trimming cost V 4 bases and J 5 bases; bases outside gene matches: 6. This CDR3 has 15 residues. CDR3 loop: CASSGSGGAGDTQYF. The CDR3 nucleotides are TGTGCCAGCAGCGGTAGCGGGGGGGCGGGAGATACGCAGTATTTT.

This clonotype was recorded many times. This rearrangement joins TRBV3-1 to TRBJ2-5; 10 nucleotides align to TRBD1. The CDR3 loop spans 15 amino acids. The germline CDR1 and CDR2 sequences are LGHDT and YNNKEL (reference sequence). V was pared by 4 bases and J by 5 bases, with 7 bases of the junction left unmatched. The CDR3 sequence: CASSPRDRGGETQYF. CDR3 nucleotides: TGTGCCAGCAGCCCCCGGGACAGGGGCGGGGAGACCCAGTACTTC.

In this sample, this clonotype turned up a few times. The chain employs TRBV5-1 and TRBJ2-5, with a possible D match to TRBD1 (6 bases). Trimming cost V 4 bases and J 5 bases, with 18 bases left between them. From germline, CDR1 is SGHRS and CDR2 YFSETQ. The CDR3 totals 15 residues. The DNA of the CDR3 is TGCGCCAGCAGCCCCTGGGACAATGGTTTGGAGACCCAGTACTTC. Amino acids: CASSPWDNGLETQYF.

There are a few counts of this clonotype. The CDR3 sequence is CASSVGGLAGDTQYF. The CDR3 nucleotides are TGTGCCAGCAGCGTAGGGGGACTAGCGGGAGATACGCAGTATTTT. This sequence joins TRBV9 and TRBJ2-3; 12 bases align to TRBD2. This CDR3 is 15 amino acids long. Germline V gene lookup returns CDR1 SGDLS and CDR2 YYNGEE. J gave up 5 bases and V 0 bases, and 1 base lay outside the gene matches.

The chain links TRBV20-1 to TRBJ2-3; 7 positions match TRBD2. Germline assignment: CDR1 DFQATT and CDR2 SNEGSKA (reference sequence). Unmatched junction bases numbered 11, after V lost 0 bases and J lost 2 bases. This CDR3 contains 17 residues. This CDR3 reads CSARDPQAGLYTDTQYF. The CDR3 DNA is TGCAGTGCTAGAGATCCCCAAGCGGGGCTCTACACAGATACGCAGTATTTT.

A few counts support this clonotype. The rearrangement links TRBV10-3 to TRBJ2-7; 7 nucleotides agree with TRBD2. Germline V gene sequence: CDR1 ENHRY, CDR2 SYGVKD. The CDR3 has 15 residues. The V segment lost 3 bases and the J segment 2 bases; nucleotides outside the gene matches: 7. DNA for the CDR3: TGTGCCATCAGTGATGGGGGGGGAGCGACCTACGAGCAGTACTTC. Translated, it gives CAISDGGGATYEQYF.

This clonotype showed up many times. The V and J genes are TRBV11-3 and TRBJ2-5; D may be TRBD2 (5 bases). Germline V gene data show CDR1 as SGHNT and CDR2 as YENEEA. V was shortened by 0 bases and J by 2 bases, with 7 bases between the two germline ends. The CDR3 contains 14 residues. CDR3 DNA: TGTGCCAGCAGCTTAGAGTCGGGGCAAGAGACCCAGTACTTC. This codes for CASSLESGQETQYF.

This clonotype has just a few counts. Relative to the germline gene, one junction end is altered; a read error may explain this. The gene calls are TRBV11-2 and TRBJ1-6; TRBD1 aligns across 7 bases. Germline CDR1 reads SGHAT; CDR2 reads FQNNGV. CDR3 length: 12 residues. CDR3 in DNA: TGTGCCAGCAGCCAGGGACACAGGGGATTGGACTTT. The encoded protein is CASSQGHRGLDF.

CDR3 bases: TGTGCCAGCAGTATACTAGGGAAACAAGAGACCCAGTACTTC. Amino acids: CASSILGKQETQYF. This rearrangement joins TRBV7-6 to TRBJ2-5; perhaps TRBD2 as D (5 bases). The CDR3 has 14 amino acids. Germline lookup yields CDR1 SGHVS and CDR2 FNYEAQ. V was cut by 6 bases and J by 2 bases, with 13 bases left in between.

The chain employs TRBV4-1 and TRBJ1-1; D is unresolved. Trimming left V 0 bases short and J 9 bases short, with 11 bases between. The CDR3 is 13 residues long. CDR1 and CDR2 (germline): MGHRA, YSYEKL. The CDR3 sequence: CASSQDLVWKAFF. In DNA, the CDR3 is TGCGCCAGCAGCCAAGATCTGGTTTGGAAAGCTTTCTTT.

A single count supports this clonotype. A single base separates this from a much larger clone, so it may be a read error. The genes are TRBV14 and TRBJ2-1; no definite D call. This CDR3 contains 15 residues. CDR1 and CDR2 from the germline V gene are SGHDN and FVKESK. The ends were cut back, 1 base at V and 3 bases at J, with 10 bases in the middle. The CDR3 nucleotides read TGTGCCAGCAGCCAAGTGGTAGACGTCTACAATGAGCAGTTCTTC. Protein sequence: CASSQVVDVYNEQFF. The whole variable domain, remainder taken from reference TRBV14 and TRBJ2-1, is EAGVTQFPSHSVIEKGQTVTLRCDPISGHDNLYWYRRVMGKEIKFLLHFVKESKQDESGMPNNRFLAERTGGTYSTLKVQPAELEDSGVYFCASSQVVDVYNEQFFGPGTRLTVL.

In DNA form, the CDR3 reads TGCGCCAGCAGCGCTGGACAGGAACGTACCACTGAAGCTTTCTTT. Translating it yields CASSAGQERTTEAFF. The chain combines TRBV5-1 with TRBJ1-1, with TRBD1 matching over 7 bases. This CDR3 has 15 amino acids. Trimming took 4 bases from V and 4 from J; bases not matched to a gene: 10. The germline CDR1 and CDR2 sequences are SGHRS and YFSETQ.

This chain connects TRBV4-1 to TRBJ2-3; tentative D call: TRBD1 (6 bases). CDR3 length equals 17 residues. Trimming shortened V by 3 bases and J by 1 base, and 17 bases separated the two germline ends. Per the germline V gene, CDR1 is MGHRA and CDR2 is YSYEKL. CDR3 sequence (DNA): TGCGCCAGCAGCCACCCCCCCGTGGACAGCCGCACAGATACGCAGTATTTT. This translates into CASSHPPVDSRTDTQYF.

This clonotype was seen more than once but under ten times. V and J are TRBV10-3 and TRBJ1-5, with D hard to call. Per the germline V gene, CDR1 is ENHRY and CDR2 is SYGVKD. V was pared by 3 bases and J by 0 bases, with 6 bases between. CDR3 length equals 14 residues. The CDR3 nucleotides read TGTGCCATCAGTGAAAGGGATAGCAATCAGCCCCAGCATTTT. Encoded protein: CAISERDSNQPQHF.

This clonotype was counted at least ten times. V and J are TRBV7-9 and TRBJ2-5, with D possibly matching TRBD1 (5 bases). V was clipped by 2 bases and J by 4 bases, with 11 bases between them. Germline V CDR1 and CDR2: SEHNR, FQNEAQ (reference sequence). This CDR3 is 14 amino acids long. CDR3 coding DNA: TGTGCCAGCAGCTTAATGGGCACAGGAGAGACCCAGTACTTC. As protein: CASSLMGTGETQYF.

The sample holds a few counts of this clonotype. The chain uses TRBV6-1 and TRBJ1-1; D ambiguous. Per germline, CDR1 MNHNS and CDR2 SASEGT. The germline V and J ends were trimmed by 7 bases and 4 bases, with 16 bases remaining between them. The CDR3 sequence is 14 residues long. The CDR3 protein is CASTPMGVGTEAFF. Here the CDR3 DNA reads TGTGCCAGCACCCCAATGGGAGTCGGCACTGAAGCTTTCTTT.